These 2 T cell receptor beta chains were sequenced from one sample in a study of radiotherapy plus CTLA-4 blockade in lung cancer (dated by TCRdb to the late 2010s). The library came from the immunoSEQ multiplex PCR assay. TCRdb took this table from immuneACCESS and kept in-frame rearrangements with V and J called. Such tables lack part of the clones; where checked against another copy, unresolved V genes explain under half of the gap, and the rest is unexplained. Recorded for this sample are 53,000 or so clones; about 88% of them occurred a single time. Together, the top ten hold around 7.6% of the sample. The source was peripheral blood, collected from a patient treated with radiotherapy plus ipilimumab. Receptors were obtained from a human donor with non-small cell lung cancer whose response to radiotherapy plus ipilimumab could not be evaluated.

V gene TRBV10-2 combines with J gene TRBJ1-1; 9 bases agree with TRBD1. J lost 3 bases, V lost 6 bases, and 14 bases had no gene match. This CDR3 contains 17 residues. Germline CDR1 WSHSY, CDR2 SAAADI. This CDR3 is CASRNLPLTGGDTEAFF. For the CDR3, the DNA is TGCGCCAGCAGGAACCTCCCTCTCACAGGGGGCGACACTGAAGCTTTCTTT.

The chain joins TRBV18 to TRBJ2-5; 8 nucleotides align to TRBD1. The CDR3 covers 12 residues. The V and J ends lost 5 bases and 5 bases, in that order; junction bases with no gene match: 1. In germline, CDR1 is KGHSH, CDR2 LQKENI. CDR3: CASSRDRETQYF. The CDR3 DNA reads TGTGCCAGCTCAAGGGACAGGGAGACCCAGTACTTC.